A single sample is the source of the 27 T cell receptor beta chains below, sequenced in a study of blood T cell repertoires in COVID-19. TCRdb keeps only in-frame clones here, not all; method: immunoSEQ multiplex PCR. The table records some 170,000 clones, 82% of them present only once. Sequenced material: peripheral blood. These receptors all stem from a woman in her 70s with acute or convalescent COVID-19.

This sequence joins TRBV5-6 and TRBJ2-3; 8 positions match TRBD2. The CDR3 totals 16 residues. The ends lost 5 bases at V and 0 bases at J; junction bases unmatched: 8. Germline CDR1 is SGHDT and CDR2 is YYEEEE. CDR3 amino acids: CASRRTVAGSTDTQYF. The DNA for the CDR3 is TGTGCCAGCAGAAGGACGGTAGCGGGGAGCACAGATACGCAGTATTTT.

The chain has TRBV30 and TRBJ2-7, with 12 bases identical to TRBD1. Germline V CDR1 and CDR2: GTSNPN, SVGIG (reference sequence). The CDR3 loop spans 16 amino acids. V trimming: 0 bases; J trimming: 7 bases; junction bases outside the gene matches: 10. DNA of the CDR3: TGTGCCTGGAGTGTGGAGTCGGGACAGGGGGCGGGGGAGCAGTACTTC. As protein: CAWSVESGQGAGEQYF.

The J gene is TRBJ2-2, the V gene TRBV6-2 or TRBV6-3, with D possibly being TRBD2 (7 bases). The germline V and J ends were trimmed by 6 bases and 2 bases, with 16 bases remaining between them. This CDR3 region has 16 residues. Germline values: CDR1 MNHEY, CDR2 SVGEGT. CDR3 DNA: TGTGCCAGCAGCGGACCTGGGGGGGGCAACACCGGGGAGCTGTTTTTT. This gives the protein CASSGPGGGNTGELFF.

CDR3 residues: CASTRDRGYGYTF. CDR3 bases: TGTGCCAGCACCAGGGACAGGGGGTATGGCTACACCTTC. V and J are TRBV28 and TRBJ1-2; 11 bases fit TRBD1. The CDR3 is made up of 13 amino acids. V shed 7 bases and J 5 bases; nucleotides not matched to a gene: 3. CDR1 MDHEN and CDR2 SYDVKM come from the germline V gene.

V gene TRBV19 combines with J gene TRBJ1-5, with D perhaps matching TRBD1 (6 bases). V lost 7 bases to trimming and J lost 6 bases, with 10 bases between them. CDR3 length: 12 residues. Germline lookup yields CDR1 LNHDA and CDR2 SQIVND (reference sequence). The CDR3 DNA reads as TGTGCCAGTAAGCAGGGGCTTCAGCCCCAGCATTTT. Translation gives CASKQGLQPQHF.

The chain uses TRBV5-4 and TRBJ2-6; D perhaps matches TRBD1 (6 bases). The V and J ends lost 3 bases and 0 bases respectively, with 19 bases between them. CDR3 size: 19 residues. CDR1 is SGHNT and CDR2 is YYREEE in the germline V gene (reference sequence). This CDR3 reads CASSSMVQGSLSGANVLTF. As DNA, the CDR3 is TGTGCCAGCAGCTCTATGGTGCAGGGGAGCCTCTCTGGGGCCAACGTCCTGACTTTC.

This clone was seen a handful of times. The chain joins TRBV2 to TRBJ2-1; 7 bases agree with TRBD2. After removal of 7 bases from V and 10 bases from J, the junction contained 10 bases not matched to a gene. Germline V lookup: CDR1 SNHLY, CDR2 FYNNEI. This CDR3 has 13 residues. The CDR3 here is CASNQFPSGEQFF. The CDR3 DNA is TGTGCCAGCAACCAATTTCCTAGCGGCGAGCAGTTCTTC.

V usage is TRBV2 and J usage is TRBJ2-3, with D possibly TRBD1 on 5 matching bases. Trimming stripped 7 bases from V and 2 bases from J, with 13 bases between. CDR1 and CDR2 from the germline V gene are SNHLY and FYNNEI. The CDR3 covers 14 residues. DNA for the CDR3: TGTGCCAGCACAAGAGACAGTTCCACAGATACGCAGTATTTT. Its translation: CASTRDSSTDTQYF.

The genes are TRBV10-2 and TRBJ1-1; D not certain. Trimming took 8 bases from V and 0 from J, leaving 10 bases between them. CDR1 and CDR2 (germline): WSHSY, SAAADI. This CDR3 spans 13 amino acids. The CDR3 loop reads CASEQNMNTEAFF. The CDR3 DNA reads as TGCGCCAGCGAACAGAACATGAACACTGAAGCTTTCTTT.

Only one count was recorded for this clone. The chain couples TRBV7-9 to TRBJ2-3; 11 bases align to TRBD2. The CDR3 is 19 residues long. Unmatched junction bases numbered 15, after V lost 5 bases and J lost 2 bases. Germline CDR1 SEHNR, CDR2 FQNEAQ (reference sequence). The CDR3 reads CASSRRTSGGSTFTDTQYF. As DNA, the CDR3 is TGTGCCAGCAGCCGAAGAACTAGCGGGGGATCTACCTTCACAGATACGCAGTATTTT. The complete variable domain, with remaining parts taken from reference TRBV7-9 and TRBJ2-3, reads DTGVSQNPRHKITKRGQNVTFRCDPISEHNRLYWYRQTLGQGPEFLTYFQNEAQLEKSRLLSDRFSAERPKGSFSTLEIQRTEQGDSAMYLCASSRRTSGGSTFTDTQYFGPGTRLTVL.

CDR3 loop: CATTRAVANTGELFF. The CDR3 bases are TGTGCCACCACCAGGGCGGTCGCGAACACCGGGGAGCTGTTTTTT. This chain links TRBV15 with TRBJ2-2; a weak D match, TRBD1 (5 bases). Deletions cut 7 bases from V and 0 bases from J, with 12 bases between. CDR3 size: 15 residues. The germline CDR1 and CDR2 sequences are LNHNV and YYDKDF (reference sequence).

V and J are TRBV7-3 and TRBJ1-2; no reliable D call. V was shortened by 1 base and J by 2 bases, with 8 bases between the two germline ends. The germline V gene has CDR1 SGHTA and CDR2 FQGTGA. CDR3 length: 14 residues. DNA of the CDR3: TGTGCCAGCAGCTTAAGTGGAGAGAACTATGGCTACACCTTC. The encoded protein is CASSLSGENYGYTF.

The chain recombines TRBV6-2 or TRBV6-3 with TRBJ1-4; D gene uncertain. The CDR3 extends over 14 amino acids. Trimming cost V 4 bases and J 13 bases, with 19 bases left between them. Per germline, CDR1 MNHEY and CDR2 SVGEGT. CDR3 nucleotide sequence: TGTGCCAGCAGTTTCGGTGAGACGGAGGCTGGACTGTTTTTT. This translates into CASSFGETEAGLFF.

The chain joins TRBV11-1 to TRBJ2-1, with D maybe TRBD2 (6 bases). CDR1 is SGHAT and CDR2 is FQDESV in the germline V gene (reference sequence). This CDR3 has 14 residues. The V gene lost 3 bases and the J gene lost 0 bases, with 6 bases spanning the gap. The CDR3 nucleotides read TGTGCCAGCAGCTTGGGGGGCTCCTACAATGAGCAGTTCTTC. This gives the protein CASSLGGSYNEQFF.

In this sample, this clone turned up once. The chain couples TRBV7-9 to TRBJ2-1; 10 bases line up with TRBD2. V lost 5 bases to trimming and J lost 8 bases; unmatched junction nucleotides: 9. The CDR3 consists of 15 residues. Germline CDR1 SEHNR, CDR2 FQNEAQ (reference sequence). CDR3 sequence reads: CASSVSGGFVYEQFF. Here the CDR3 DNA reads TGTGCCAGCAGCGTTAGCGGGGGGTTTGTATATGAGCAGTTCTTC. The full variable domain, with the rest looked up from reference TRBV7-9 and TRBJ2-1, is DTGVSQNPRHKITKRGQNVTFRCDPISEHNRLYWYRQTLGQGPEFLTYFQNEAQLEKSRLLSDRFSAERPKGSFSTLEIQRTEQGDSAMYLCASSVSGGFVYEQFFGPGTRLTVL.

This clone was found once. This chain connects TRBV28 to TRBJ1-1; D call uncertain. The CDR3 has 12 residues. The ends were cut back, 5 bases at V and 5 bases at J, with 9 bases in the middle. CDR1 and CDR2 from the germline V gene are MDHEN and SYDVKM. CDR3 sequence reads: CASSPERTEAFF. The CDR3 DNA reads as TGTGCCAGCAGTCCCGAGAGGACTGAAGCTTTCTTT. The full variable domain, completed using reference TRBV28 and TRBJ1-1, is DVKVTQSSRYLVKRTGEKVFLECVQDMDHENMFWYRQDPGLGLRLIYFSYDVKMKEKGDIPEGYSVSREKKERFSLILESASTNQTSMYLCASSPERTEAFFGQGTRLTVV.

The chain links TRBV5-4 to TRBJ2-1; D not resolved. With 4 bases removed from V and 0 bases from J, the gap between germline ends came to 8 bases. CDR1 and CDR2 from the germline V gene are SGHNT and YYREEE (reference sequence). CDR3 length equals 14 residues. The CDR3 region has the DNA TGTGCCAGCAGCCGTGACATCTCCTACAATGAGCAGTTCTTC. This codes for CASSRDISYNEQFF.

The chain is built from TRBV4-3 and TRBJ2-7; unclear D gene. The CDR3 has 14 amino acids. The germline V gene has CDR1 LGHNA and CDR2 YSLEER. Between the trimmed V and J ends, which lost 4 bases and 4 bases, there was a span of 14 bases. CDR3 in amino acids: CASSLSVGGYEQYF. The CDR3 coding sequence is TGCGCCAGCAGCCTGAGTGTCGGCGGATACGAGCAGTACTTC.

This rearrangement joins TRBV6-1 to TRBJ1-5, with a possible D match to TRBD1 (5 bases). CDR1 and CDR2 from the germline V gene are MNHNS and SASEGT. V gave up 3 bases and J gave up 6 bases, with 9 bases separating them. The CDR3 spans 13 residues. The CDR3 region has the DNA TGTGCCAGCAGTGACAAGGGGCGTCAGCCCCAGCATTTT. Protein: CASSDKGRQPQHF.

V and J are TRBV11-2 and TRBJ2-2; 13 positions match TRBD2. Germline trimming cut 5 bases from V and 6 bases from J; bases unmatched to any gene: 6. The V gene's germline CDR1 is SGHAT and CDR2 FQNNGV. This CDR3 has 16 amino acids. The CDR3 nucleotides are TGTGCCAGCAGCCCGGGACTAGCGGGGTTTGCCGGGGAGCTGTTTTTT. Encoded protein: CASSPGLAGFAGELFF. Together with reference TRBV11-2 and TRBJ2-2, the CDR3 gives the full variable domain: EAGVAQSPRYKIIEKRQSVAFWCNPISGHATLYWYQQILGQGPKLLIQFQNNGVVDDSQLPKDRFSAERLKGVDSTLKIQPAKLEDSAVYLCASSPGLAGFAGELFFGEGSRLTVL.

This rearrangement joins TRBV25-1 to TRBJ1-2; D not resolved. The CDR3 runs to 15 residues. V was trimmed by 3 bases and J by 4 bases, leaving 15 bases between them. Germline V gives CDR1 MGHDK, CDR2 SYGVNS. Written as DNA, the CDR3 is TGTGCCAGCAGTGACAATAGTGGACTTGGCTATGGCTACACCTTC. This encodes CASSDNSGLGYGYTF.

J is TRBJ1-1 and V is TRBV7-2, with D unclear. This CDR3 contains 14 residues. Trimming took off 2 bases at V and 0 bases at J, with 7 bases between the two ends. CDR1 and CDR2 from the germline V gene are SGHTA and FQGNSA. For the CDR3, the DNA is TGTGCCAGCAGCTTATCGGCGGTGAACACTGAAGCTTTCTTT. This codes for CASSLSAVNTEAFF.

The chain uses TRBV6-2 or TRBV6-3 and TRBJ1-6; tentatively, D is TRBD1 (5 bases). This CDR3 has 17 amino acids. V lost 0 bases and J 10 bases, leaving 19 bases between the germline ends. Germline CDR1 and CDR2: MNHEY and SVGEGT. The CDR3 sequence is CASSYSGTLGGGSPLHF. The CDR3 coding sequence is TGTGCCAGCAGTTACTCGGGGACGTTGGGTGGAGGGTCACCCCTCCACTTT.

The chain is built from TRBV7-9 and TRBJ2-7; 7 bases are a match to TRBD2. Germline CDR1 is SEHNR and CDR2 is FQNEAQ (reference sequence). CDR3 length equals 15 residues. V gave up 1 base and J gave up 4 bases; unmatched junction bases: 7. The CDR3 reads CASSLGPSGPYEQYF. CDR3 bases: TGTGCCAGCAGCTTAGGCCCTAGCGGCCCATACGAGCAGTACTTC.

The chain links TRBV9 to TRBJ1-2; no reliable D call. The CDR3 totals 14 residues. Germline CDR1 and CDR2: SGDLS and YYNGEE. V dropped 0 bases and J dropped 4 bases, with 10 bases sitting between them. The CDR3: CASSVEATSYGYTF. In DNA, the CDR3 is TGTGCCAGCAGCGTAGAAGCGACCTCCTATGGCTACACCTTC.

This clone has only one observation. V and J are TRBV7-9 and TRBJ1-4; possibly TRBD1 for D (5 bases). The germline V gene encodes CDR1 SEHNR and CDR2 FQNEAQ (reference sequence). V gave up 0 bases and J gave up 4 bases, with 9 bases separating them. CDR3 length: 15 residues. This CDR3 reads CASSLAVGDNEKLFF. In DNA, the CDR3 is TGTGCCAGCAGCTTAGCGGTAGGGGATAATGAAAAACTGTTTTTT.

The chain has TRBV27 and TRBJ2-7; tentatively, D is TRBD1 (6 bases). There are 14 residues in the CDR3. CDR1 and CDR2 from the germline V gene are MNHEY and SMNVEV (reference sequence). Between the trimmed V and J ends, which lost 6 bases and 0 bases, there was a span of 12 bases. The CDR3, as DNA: TGTGCCAGCAGCGTCGGGACACTCTCCTACGAGCAGTACTTC. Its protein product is CASSVGTLSYEQYF.